The source of this T cell receptor beta chain is a study of T cell responses to AZD1222 COVID-19 vaccine. Study-wide context: Second-dose recipients at about 4 or about 12 weeks were treated as one pooled group. Overall study findings and caveats: Donors were largely white British and mainly female; clonal diversity was possibly underestimated. The study found Spike-specific TCR breadth and depth rose after two AZD1222 doses. Among vaccine-associated CD4 TCRs, coverage spanned spike, with dominance at 160-218 and 743-854.

Concerning this clone: The antigen is not known.

The CDR3 spans 19 residues. CDR1 KGHSH and CDR2 LQKENI come from the germline V gene. The V end was cut by 2 bases, the J end by 9 bases, with 26 bases between. The assay was immunoSEQ multiplex PCR, and TCRdb's table has in-frame clones only and misses some. The sample holds 100,000 to 150,000 clones, roughly nine tenths seen once. This chain links TRBV18 with TRBJ1-6, with D tentatively TRBD1 (6 bases). This TCR was recovered from an adult in good health. The sample consisted of peripheral blood, taken on day 0 of AZD1222 vaccination. CDR3 loop: CASSPIEAGAPLSGSPLHF. The DNA of the CDR3 is TGTGCCAGCTCACCAATTGAGGCAGGGGCGCCCCTTTCGGGTTCACCCCTCCACTTT. Filled out from reference TRBV18 and TRBJ1-6, the complete variable domain reads NAGVMQNPRHLVRRRGQEARLRCSPMKGHSHVYWYRQLPEEGLKFMVYLQKENIIDESGMPKERFSAEFPKEGPSILRIQQVVRGDSAAYFCASSPIEAGAPLSGSPLHFGNGTRLTVT.